The table lists the clone carrying this TCR beta chain with a few counts. Antigen: not known. Every bit of the isolated RNA underwent reverse transcription, so sequencing read expressed TCRB transcripts. The method was immunoSEQ multiplex PCR; TCRdb's version includes in-frame clones alone and lacks a portion of them. Of 500,000 to 800,000 clones listed, under 15% are singletons. The data were taken from a study of beta chain features in type 1 diabetes. Findings and limits, study-wide: A pattern of fewer insertions and more deletions at VDJ junctions was seen in type 1 diabetes patients. Across all four CD4+ subsets, people with type 1 diabetes showed modestly shorter TCRB CDR3s.

Trimming took 7 bases from V and 9 from J, leaving 16 bases between them. The CDR3 contains 14 residues. Germline V gene sequence: CDR1 MNHEY, CDR2 SVGAGI. The clonotype comes from a young man with type 1 diabetes. Sequenced material: naive CD4+ T cells from blood. The chain links TRBV6-5 to TRBJ1-6, with a possible D match to TRBD1 (5 bases). As DNA, the CDR3 is TGTGCCAGCACCCACCAGGGTCTGGGTTCACCCCTCCACTTT. As protein: CASTHQGLGSPLHF.